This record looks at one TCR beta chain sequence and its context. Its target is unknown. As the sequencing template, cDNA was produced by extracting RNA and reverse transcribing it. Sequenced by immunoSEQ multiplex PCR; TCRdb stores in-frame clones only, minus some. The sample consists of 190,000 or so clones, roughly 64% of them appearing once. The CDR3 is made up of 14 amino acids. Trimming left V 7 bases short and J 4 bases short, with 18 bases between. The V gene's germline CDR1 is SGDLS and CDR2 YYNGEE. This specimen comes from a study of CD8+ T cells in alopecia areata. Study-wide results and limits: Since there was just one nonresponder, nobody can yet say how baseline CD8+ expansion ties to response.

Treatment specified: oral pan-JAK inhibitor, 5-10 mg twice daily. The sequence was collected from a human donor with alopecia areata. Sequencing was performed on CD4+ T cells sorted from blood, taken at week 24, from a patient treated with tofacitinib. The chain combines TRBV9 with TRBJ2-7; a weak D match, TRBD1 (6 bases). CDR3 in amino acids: CASGKGQGMYEQYF. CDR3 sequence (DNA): TGTGCCAGCGGAAAAGGGCAGGGGATGTACGAGCAGTACTTC.